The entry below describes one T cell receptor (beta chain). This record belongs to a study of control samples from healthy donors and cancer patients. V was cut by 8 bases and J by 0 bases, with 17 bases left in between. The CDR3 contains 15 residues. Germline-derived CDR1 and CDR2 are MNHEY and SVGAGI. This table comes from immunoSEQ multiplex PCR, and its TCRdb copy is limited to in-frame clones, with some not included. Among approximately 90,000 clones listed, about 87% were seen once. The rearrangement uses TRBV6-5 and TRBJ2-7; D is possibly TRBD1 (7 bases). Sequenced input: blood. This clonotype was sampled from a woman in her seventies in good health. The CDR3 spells CASRFWRDSSYEQYF. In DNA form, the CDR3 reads TGTGCCAGCCGTTTCTGGAGGGACAGCTCCTACGAGCAGTACTTC.